A selection of T cell receptor beta chains follows, all from one sample in a study of blood T cells in healthy people across ages. TCRdb reanalysed the 5' RACE reads using MiXCR and keeps one entry per CDR3 protein. Of around 2 million distinct CDR3 sequences in the sample, approximately 40% are singletons; the top ten hold more than 20%. The sample taken for sequencing was blood. These receptors originate from a human donor in good health. CDR3s include the opening cysteine and the closing phenylalanine or tryptophan. The order of the fields is clone size, J gene, V gene, D gene, CDR3 protein, CDR3 DNA. A D gene is named only where the DNA matches it firmly. Clone size is stated in some rows and not others, as once, few, many or a class when expanded.

clone size: NA; J gene: TRBJ2-4; V gene: TRBV20-1; D gene: NA; CDR3 protein: CSAPPATINSAKNIQYF; CDR3 DNA: TGCAGTGCTCCCCCGGCCACAATCAACTCGGCCAAAAACATTCAGTACTTC
clone size: few; J gene: TRBJ2-4; V gene: TRBV12-3/TRBV12-4; D gene: TRBD1; CDR3 protein: CASSLNQGVIQYF; CDR3 DNA: TGTGCCAGCAGTTTAAATCAGGGGGTCATTCAGTACTTC
clone size: NA; J gene: TRBJ2-1; V gene: TRBV29-1; D gene: TRBD2; CDR3 protein: CSVSPGLAATYNEQFF; CDR3 DNA: TGCAGCGTTTCGCCCGGACTAGCGGCCACCTACAATGAGCAGTTCTTC
clone size: NA; J gene: TRBJ2-1; V gene: TRBV24-1; D gene: NA; CDR3 protein: CATSDPGVGSYNEQFF; CDR3 DNA: TGTGCCACCAGTGACCCGGGGGTGGGCTCCTACAATGAGCAGTTCTTC
clone size: few; J gene: TRBJ1-1; V gene: TRBV5-1; D gene: NA; CDR3 protein: CASSFSTGRNTEAFF; CDR3 DNA: TGCGCCAGCAGCTTCTCGACAGGACGGAACACTGAAGCTTTCTTT
clone size: NA; J gene: TRBJ1-5; V gene: TRBV28; D gene: NA; CDR3 protein: CASSFTGTRHF; CDR3 DNA: TGTGCCAGCAGTTTCACAGGGACGCGGCATTTT
clone size: NA; J gene: TRBJ2-1; V gene: TRBV20-1; D gene: NA; CDR3 protein: CSARDHEPGIRGEQYF; CDR3 DNA: TGCAGTGCTAGGGATCATGAGCCTGGTATTCGTGGCGAGCAGTATTTC
clone size: NA; J gene: TRBJ2-3; V gene: TRBV6-6; D gene: NA; CDR3 protein: CASSYSARAADTQYF; CDR3 DNA: TGTGCCAGCAGTTACTCGGCTCGGGCGGCAGATACGCAGTATTTT
clone size: NA; J gene: TRBJ1-1; V gene: TRBV11-3; D gene: NA; CDR3 protein: CASSLVVGVEAFF; CDR3 DNA: TGTGCCAGCAGCTTAGTAGTCGGGGTTGAAGCTTTCTTT
clone size: few; J gene: TRBJ1-4; V gene: TRBV12-3/TRBV12-4; D gene: NA; CDR3 protein: CASSSRQKLFF; CDR3 DNA: TGTGCCAGCAGTTCGAGGCAAAAACTGTTTTTT
clone size: NA; J gene: TRBJ1-5; V gene: TRBV12-3/TRBV12-4; D gene: NA; CDR3 protein: CASSSSGSRNQPQHF; CDR3 DNA: TGTGCCAGCAGTTCATCCGGGTCAAGGAATCAGCCCCAGCATTTT
clone size: NA; J gene: TRBJ2-3; V gene: TRBV7-2; D gene: NA; CDR3 protein: CASSLPAQRGLWTQYF; CDR3 DNA: TGTGCCAGCAGCTTACCCGCCCAAAGGGGTTTATGGACGCAGTATTTT
clone size: NA; J gene: TRBJ2-1; V gene: TRBV7-2; D gene: NA; CDR3 protein: CASSLFWGGSYNEQFF; CDR3 DNA: TGTGCCAGCAGCTTATTCTGGGGTGGGTCCTACAATGAGCAGTTCTTC
clone size: once; J gene: TRBJ1-2; V gene: TRBV6-1; D gene: NA; CDR3 protein: CAPEVLVYGYTF; CDR3 DNA: TGTGCCCCGGAGGTTTTGGTCTATGGCTACACCTTC
clone size: NA; J gene: TRBJ1-2; V gene: TRBV5-1; D gene: NA; CDR3 protein: CASSLALQSSYGYTF; CDR3 DNA: TGCGCCAGCAGCTTGGCCCTGCAGTCCTCCTATGGCTACACCTTC
clone size: once; J gene: TRBJ2-1; V gene: TRBV20-1; D gene: TRBD2; CDR3 protein: CSARSGKAGVYIEQFF; CDR3 DNA: TGCAGTGCTAGAAGTGGAAAGGCGGGGGTGTACATTGAGCAGTTCTTC
clone size: NA; J gene: TRBJ1-1; V gene: TRBV20-1; D gene: TRBD1; CDR3 protein: CSARRTGQGNTEAFF; CDR3 DNA: TGCAGTGCTAGGAGAACGGGACAGGGCAACACTGAAGCTTTCTTT
clone size: NA; J gene: TRBJ2-1; V gene: TRBV7-3; D gene: NA; CDR3 protein: CASSLSLGAGGWSNEQFF; CDR3 DNA: TGTGCCAGCAGCTTATCTTTGGGGGCCGGGGGTTGGAGCAATGAGCAGTTCTTC
clone size: NA; J gene: TRBJ2-6; V gene: TRBV10-3; D gene: NA; CDR3 protein: CAISSQGLAGANVLTF; CDR3 DNA: TGTGCCATCAGTTCCCAGGGTTTGGCTGGGGCCAACGTCCTGACTTTC
clone size: NA; J gene: TRBJ1-2; V gene: TRBV5-1; D gene: NA; CDR3 protein: CASSFFTGTRLSGYTF; CDR3 DNA: TGCGCCAGCAGCTTCTTTACAGGCACCCGGCTAAGCGGCTACACCTTC
clone size: NA; J gene: TRBJ1-5; V gene: TRBV20-1; D gene: NA; CDR3 protein: CSASGLLTNQPQHF; CDR3 DNA: TGCAGTGCCTCGGGACTTCTAACCAATCAGCCCCAGCATTTT
clone size: NA; J gene: TRBJ2-4; V gene: TRBV18; D gene: NA; CDR3 protein: CASSPPGQLMGIQYF; CDR3 DNA: TGTGCCAGCTCACCACCTGGACAGCTTATGGGCATTCAGTACTTC